This passage covers 30 T cell receptor beta chains from one sample sequenced in a study of T cell changes during pregnancy in multiple sclerosis. Profiled with immunoSEQ multiplex PCR; TCRdb holds only in-frame clones, not every one. In the table there are some 120,000 clones, 80% to 95% of which are singletons. The sample consisted of peripheral blood, taken before pregnancy. Receptors originate from a female donor with multiple sclerosis, enrolled in a pregnancy study.

This sequence joins TRBV23-1 and TRBJ1-5; 7 bases map to TRBD1. TRBV23-1 is an ORF; its function is uncertain. V lost 8 bases and J lost 4; bases outside the gene matches: 17. CDR3 length: 17 amino acids. CDR3 loop: CASRRETQGRRNQPQHF. The CDR3 nucleotides read TGCGCCAGCCGTAGAGAGACACAGGGGCGCAGGAATCAGCCCCAGCATTTT.

This clone was seen once. The rearrangement uses TRBV15 and TRBJ2-1; 10 bases map to TRBD1. Trimming cost V 4 bases and J 9 bases; bases outside gene matches: 9. The germline V gene has CDR1 LNHNV and CDR2 YYDKDF (reference sequence). This CDR3 has 15 amino acids. The CDR3 DNA sequence: TGTGCCACCAGCATTAGCCGGGACAGGGGTAGTGAGCAGTTCTTC. This sequence encodes CATSISRDRGSEQFF.

This chain uses TRBV6-6 with TRBJ1-1; D is uncertain. V lost 2 bases and J lost 2, with 6 bases in between. CDR1 and CDR2 from the germline V gene are MNHNY and SVGAGI (reference sequence). The CDR3 covers 13 residues. The CDR3 bases are TGTGCCAGCAGTTACGCAGAAAACACTGAAGCTTTCTTT. It translates to CASSYAENTEAFF.

The chain is built from TRBV7-6 and TRBJ1-1, with D unclear. Germline-derived CDR1 and CDR2 are SGHVS and FNYEAQ. V gave up 2 bases and J gave up 2 bases, with 12 bases separating them. The length of the CDR3 is 15 residues. DNA of the CDR3: TGTGCCAGCAGCTTAAATGAAGCCGTTAACACTGAAGCTTTCTTT. Encoded protein: CASSLNEAVNTEAFF.

This chain connects TRBV7-8 to TRBJ2-3; TRBD1 is a possible D gene (6 bases). Trimming took off 5 bases at V and 0 bases at J, with 12 bases between the two ends. Germline CDR1 SGHVS, CDR2 FQNEAQ. This CDR3 region has 15 residues. The chain's CDR3 is CASSLKGGSTDTQYF. The CDR3 DNA reads as TGTGCCAGCAGCCTAAAAGGGGGTAGCACAGATACGCAGTATTTT.

The genes are TRBV2 and TRBJ1-6; a possible D gene is TRBD1 (5 bases). The CDR3 extends over 14 amino acids. Looked up from germline, CDR1 is SNHLY and CDR2 is FYNNEI. V was pared by 4 bases and J by 7 bases, with 11 bases between. Written as DNA, the CDR3 is TGTGCCAGCAGTGTGACAGACGGGAATTCACCCCTCCACTTT. This sequence encodes CASSVTDGNSPLHF.

The chain uses TRBV29-1 and TRBJ1-2, with 9 bases identical to TRBD1. CDR1 is SQVTM, CDR2 ANQGSEA, per germline. The CDR3 is 13 residues long. With 6 bases clipped from V and 7 bases from J, the junction kept 9 bases outside the gene matches. DNA for the CDR3: TGCAGCGTCGTGACAGGGGGGTTTGGTGGCTACACCTTC. Its translation: CSVVTGGFGGYTF.

The rearrangement links TRBV6-1 to TRBJ2-7, with 9 bases identical to TRBD2. The junction had 6 bases not matched to a gene; V was cut back by 4 bases and J by 2 bases. From germline, CDR1 is MNHNS and CDR2 SASEGT. The CDR3 loop spans 15 amino acids. CDR3 amino acids: CASSATSGLTYEQYF. CDR3 DNA: TGTGCCAGCAGTGCCACTAGCGGGTTGACCTACGAGCAGTACTTC.

The J gene is TRBJ2-7, the V gene TRBV19; TRBD2 matches at 8 bases. CDR3 length: 17 residues. Germline CDR1 is LNHDA and CDR2 is SQIVND (reference sequence). After removal of 3 bases from V and 2 bases from J, the junction contained 12 bases not matched to a gene. CDR3 region: CASSIPPGGLEPYEQYF. CDR3 bases: TGTGCCAGTAGTATCCCCCCGGGGGGGCTAGAGCCCTACGAGCAGTACTTC.

The V gene is TRBV6-1, the J gene TRBJ1-3, with D perhaps TRBD1 (5 bases). CDR3 length equals 14 residues. Germline-derived CDR1 and CDR2 are MNHNS and SASEGT. V dropped 7 bases and J dropped 11 bases, with 21 bases sitting between them. CDR3 nucleotide sequence: TGTGCCAGCACCGAGGCGGGGACTCACCGGGCCATATATTTT. It is translated as CASTEAGTHRAIYF.

The chain has TRBV19 and TRBJ2-5, with D possibly being TRBD2 (6 bases). The CDR3 is 17 amino acids. The V end was cut by 5 bases, the J end by 0 bases, with 19 bases between. The germline gives CDR1 LNHDA, CDR2 SQIVND (reference sequence). CDR3 residues: CASSRPLGRGYQETQYF. The CDR3 bases are TGTGCCAGTAGTCGACCGTTGGGACGGGGGTACCAAGAGACCCAGTACTTC.

The V gene is TRBV28, the J gene TRBJ2-1; D is perhaps TRBD2 (5 bases). The CDR3 length is 17 residues. CDR1 MDHEN and CDR2 SYDVKM come from the germline V gene. Deletions cut 6 bases from V and 4 bases from J, with 22 bases between. The CDR3 coding sequence is TGTGCCAGCAGCCTAACTCTACTACTAGGGAATTACAATGAGCAGTTCTTC. Translated: CASSLTLLLGNYNEQFF.

This chain connects TRBV2 to TRBJ1-2, with D possibly TRBD1 on 6 matching bases. Trimming left V 4 bases short and J 4 bases short, with 22 bases between. The CDR3 length is 17 residues. Germline V CDR1 and CDR2: SNHLY, FYNNEI. CDR3 nucleotide sequence: TGTGCCAGCAGTGCCCGCGCAACAGGGATCGTACGCTATGGCTACACCTTC. Amino acids: CASSARATGIVRYGYTF.

The chain joins TRBV2 to TRBJ1-2; the match to TRBD1 covers 7 bases. V trimming: 2 bases; J trimming: 10 bases; junction bases outside the gene matches: 10. The CDR3 has 14 amino acids. Germline values: CDR1 SNHLY, CDR2 FYNNEI. In nucleotides, the CDR3 is TGTGCCAGCAGTGAACACGGGACAGCATTGGTCTACACCTTC. This sequence encodes CASSEHGTALVYTF.

The chain employs TRBV27 and TRBJ2-7; 7 bases map to TRBD2. The CDR3 runs to 15 residues. The V gene's germline CDR1 is MNHEY and CDR2 SMNVEV (reference sequence). Trimming cost V 6 bases and J 6 bases; bases outside gene matches: 14. The CDR3 protein is CASRFLGGSKGEQYF. The CDR3 DNA follows: TGTGCCAGCAGATTTTTGGGAGGGTCGAAAGGCGAGCAGTACTTC.

This sequence joins TRBV28 and TRBJ1-1; D possibly corresponds to TRBD1 (6 bases). The CDR3 totals 13 residues. Trimming cost V 6 bases and J 1 base, with 9 bases left between them. Germline V gene sequence: CDR1 MDHEN, CDR2 SYDVKM. The CDR3 nucleotides read TGTGCCAGCAGATTGACAGGGAACACTGAAGCTTTCTTT. Protein sequence: CASRLTGNTEAFF.

This sequence joins TRBV19 and TRBJ2-2, with 8 bases matching TRBD1. The ends lost 7 bases at V and 3 bases at J; junction bases unmatched: 4. The CDR3 is made up of 14 amino acids. Germline CDR1 reads LNHDA; CDR2 reads SQIVND (reference sequence). The chain's CDR3 is CASMTGADTGELFF. The CDR3 DNA reads TGTGCCAGTATGACAGGGGCGGACACCGGGGAGCTGTTTTTT.

The rearrangement uses TRBV7-2 and TRBJ1-1; D possibly corresponds to TRBD1 (5 bases). V was pared by 3 bases and J by 7 bases, with 12 bases between. The CDR3 length is 13 residues. Germline assignment: CDR1 SGHTA and CDR2 FQGNSA. The CDR3 bases are TGTGCCAGCAGCTTGGGACTGAGAATTGAAGCTTTCTTT. Translated, it gives CASSLGLRIEAFF.

This chain links TRBV14 with TRBJ1-2; 7 nucleotides match TRBD1. Germline CDR1 and CDR2: SGHDN and FVKESK. The CDR3 sequence is 12 residues long. J lost 2 bases, V lost 8 bases, and 2 bases had no gene match. The CDR3 is CASATGNYGYTF. The CDR3 DNA follows: TGTGCCAGCGCGACAGGGAACTATGGCTACACCTTC.

V and J are TRBV7-2 and TRBJ2-5; 7 bases map to TRBD2. This CDR3 is built from 16 residues. Germline CDR1 reads SGHTA; CDR2 reads FQGNSA. The trim removed 3 bases at V and 0 bases at J, leaving 7 bases unmatched. The CDR3 protein is CASSFGGVTYQETQYF. As DNA, the CDR3 is TGTGCCAGCAGCTTTGGGGGGGTGACGTACCAAGAGACCCAGTACTTC.

The chain combines TRBV7-9 with TRBJ2-2; D is perhaps TRBD1 (6 bases). CDR3 size: 17 residues. CDR1 and CDR2 (germline): SEHNR, FQNEAQ (reference sequence). V was trimmed by 1 base and J by 6 bases, leaving 18 bases between them. CDR3 amino acids: CASSLGGTGRSPGELFF. The CDR3 DNA follows: TGTGCCAGCAGCTTAGGAGGAACAGGGCGCTCGCCCGGGGAGCTGTTTTTT.

The CDR3 DNA sequence: TGTGCCAGCAGCCGGGGACAGGGAATCGGGTCACCCCTCCACTTT. Translation gives CASSRGQGIGSPLHF. The chain recombines TRBV6-5 with TRBJ1-6; 9 nucleotides line up with TRBD1. Trimming at V came to 6 bases and at J to 10 bases, leaving 10 bases not matched to a gene. CDR3 length equals 15 residues. Germline V gene data show CDR1 as MNHEY and CDR2 as SVGAGI.

This clone was counted once. The chain employs TRBV4-2 and TRBJ2-3, with D tentatively TRBD2 (6 bases). The CDR3 runs to 15 residues. V lost 0 bases, J lost 2 bases, and 9 bases lay in between. The V gene's germline CDR1 is LGHNA and CDR2 YNFKEQ. DNA for the CDR3: TGTGCCAGCAGCCAAGAAAAGCGGGTCACAGATACGCAGTATTTT. Translating gives CASSQEKRVTDTQYF.

This sequence joins TRBV27 and TRBJ2-1, with D possibly matching TRBD2 (6 bases). Germline V lookup: CDR1 MNHEY, CDR2 SMNVEV (reference sequence). V shed 2 bases and J shed 7 bases, with 9 bases lying between them. The CDR3 sequence is 13 residues long. The CDR3 protein is CASSLTSSNEQFF. For the CDR3, the DNA is TGTGCCAGCAGTTTAACTAGCAGTAATGAGCAGTTCTTC.

The chain carries TRBV6-6 and TRBJ1-2, with 9 bases matching TRBD1. The germline V gene encodes CDR1 MNHNY and CDR2 SVGAGI (reference sequence). V dropped 5 bases and J dropped 8; count of bases not matched to a gene: 9. CDR3 size: 14 residues. The DNA for the CDR3 is TGTGCCAGCAGTCCACTGGGACAGGGCTTCGGCTACACCTTC. Its protein is CASSPLGQGFGYTF.

The rearrangement joins TRBV4-2 to TRBJ2-2; a weak D match, TRBD2 (7 bases). The CDR3 is 16 amino acids. Trimming left V 1 base short and J 2 bases short, with 11 bases between. From germline, CDR1 is LGHNA and CDR2 YNFKEQ. The CDR3 coding sequence is TGTGCCAGCAGCCAAGCACGGGGGGCTAACACCGGGGAGCTGTTTTTT. It codes for CASSQARGANTGELFF.

The gene calls are TRBV19 and TRBJ2-7; 8 bases match TRBD1. Losses at the gene ends were 5 bases for V and 4 bases for J; bases not matched to a gene: 7. CDR1 and CDR2 (germline): LNHDA, SQIVND (reference sequence). The CDR3 length is 14 residues. CDR3 in amino acids: CASSADRDRYEQYF. The DNA of the CDR3 is TGTGCCAGTAGTGCGGACAGGGACAGATACGAGCAGTACTTC. The variable domain in full, with the rest retrieved from reference TRBV19 and TRBJ2-7, is DGGITQSPKYLFRKEGQNVTLSCEQNLNHDAMYWYRQDPGQGLRLIYYSQIVNDFQKGDIAEGYSVSREKKESFPLTVTSAQKNPTAFYLCASSADRDRYEQYFGPGTRLTVT.

The J gene is TRBJ1-2, the V gene TRBV19, with D unclear. Trimming left V 2 bases short and J 8 bases short, with 18 bases between. The CDR3 is 15 residues long. Germline-derived CDR1 and CDR2 are LNHDA and SQIVND (reference sequence). The CDR3 region has the DNA TGTGCCAGTAGTATACCTGGCGGCAGTGCTTTGGGCTACACCTTC. This encodes CASSIPGGSALGYTF.

J is TRBJ1-2 and V is TRBV7-2; 7 nucleotides align to TRBD1. Losses at the gene ends were 5 bases for V and 6 bases for J; bases not matched to a gene: 9. The CDR3 has 14 residues. Per germline, CDR1 SGHTA and CDR2 FQGNSA. CDR3 nucleotides: TGTGCCAGCAGCCCAGGGCGGGACAGAAATGGCTACACCTTC. It is translated as CASSPGRDRNGYTF.

This chain links TRBV6-5 with TRBJ2-3; 7 bases fit TRBD1. CDR3 length: 16 amino acids. V shed 0 bases and J 2 bases; nucleotides not matched to a gene: 5. Germline V lookup: CDR1 MNHEY, CDR2 SVGAGI. CDR3 bases: TGTGCCAGCAGTTACTCGAGACAGGGCTTCACAGATACGCAGTATTTT. It codes for CASSYSRQGFTDTQYF.